This T cell receptor beta chain was observed in a study of T cells expressing NK-cell markers. Germline V gene sequence: CDR1 SNHLY, CDR2 FYNNEI. The CDR3 has 12 amino acids. Using the 5' RACE reads, TCRdb records one entry per CDR3 protein without DNA. In total, the table holds 150,000 to 180,000 distinct CDR3 sequences. The chain links TRBV2 to TRBJ1-2. The sample comprised blood T cells: a sorted CD56 or NKG2C T cell subset, CD4+ or CD8+ T cells, or bulk PBMC T cells (not recorded which). The clonotype was recovered from a woman aged 45-60 years in good health. The CDR3 region is CASTEGGSGYTF.